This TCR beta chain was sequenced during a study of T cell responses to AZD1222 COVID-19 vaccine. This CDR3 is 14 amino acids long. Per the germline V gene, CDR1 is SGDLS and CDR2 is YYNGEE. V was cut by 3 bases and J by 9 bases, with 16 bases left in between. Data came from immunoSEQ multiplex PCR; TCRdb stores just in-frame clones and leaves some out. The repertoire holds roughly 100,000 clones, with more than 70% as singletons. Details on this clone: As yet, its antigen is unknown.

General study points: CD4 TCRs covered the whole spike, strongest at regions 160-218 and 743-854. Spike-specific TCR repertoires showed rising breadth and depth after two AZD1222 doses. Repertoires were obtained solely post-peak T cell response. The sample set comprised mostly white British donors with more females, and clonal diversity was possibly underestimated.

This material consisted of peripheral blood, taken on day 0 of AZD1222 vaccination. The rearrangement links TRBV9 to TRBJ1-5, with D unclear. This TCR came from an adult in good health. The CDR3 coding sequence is TGTGCCAGCAGCGCCCAGCCCGGAGAATCGCCCCAGCATTTT. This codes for CASSAQPGESPQHF.